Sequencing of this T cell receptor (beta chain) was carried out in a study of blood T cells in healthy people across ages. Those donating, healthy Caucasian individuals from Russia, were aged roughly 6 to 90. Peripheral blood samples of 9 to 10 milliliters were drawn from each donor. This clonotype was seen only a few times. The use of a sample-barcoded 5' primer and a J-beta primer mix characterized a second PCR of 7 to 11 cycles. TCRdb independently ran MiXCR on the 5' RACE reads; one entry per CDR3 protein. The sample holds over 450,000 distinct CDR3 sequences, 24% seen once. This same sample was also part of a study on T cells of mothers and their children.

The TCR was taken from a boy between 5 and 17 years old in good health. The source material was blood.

The CDR3 DNA reads as TGCAGCGTTGACCCTGGGGGCAGCCTCGCGGACACCTTC. Translation gives CSVDPGGSLADTF. The chain has TRBV29-1 and TRBJ1-2, with D tentatively TRBD1 (6 bases). The V gene's germline CDR1 is SQVTM and CDR2 ANQGSEA. CDR3 length: 13 amino acids. V was trimmed by 3 bases and J by 12 bases, leaving 20 bases between them.